A single sample gave rise to the 12 T cell receptor beta chains below, sequenced in a study of T cells after yellow fever vaccination. TCRdb passed the 5' RACE reads through MiXCR, listing each CDR3 protein once. Here the sample spans over 250,000 distinct CDR3 sequences, about 5.2% being singletons. The sequences come from CD4+ T cells sorted from PBMCs, collected on the day of the yellow fever booster vaccination. The receptors were sampled from a man aged 18 to 29 who received the YFV17D yellow fever vaccine.

This clonotype has at least ten counts. CDR3 nucleotides: TGTGCCAGTACCCGGGGCTTGAACACTGAAGCTTTCTTT. Its translation is CASTRGLNTEAFF. The chain carries TRBV19 and TRBJ1-1; D perhaps matches TRBD1 (5 bases). The germline V gene has CDR1 LNHDA and CDR2 SQIVND (reference sequence). V gave up 7 bases and J gave up 0 bases, with 9 bases separating them. This CDR3 spans 13 amino acids.

The gene calls are TRBV18 and TRBJ1-1, with TRBD1 as a possible D gene (5 bases). Per the germline V gene, CDR1 is KGHSH and CDR2 is LQKENI. The CDR3 has 14 amino acids. V dropped 6 bases and J dropped 4 bases, with 15 bases sitting between them. CDR3 loop: CASSPVGASTEAFF. CDR3 in DNA: TGTGCCAGCTCCCCCGTCGGGGCGAGCACTGAAGCTTTCTTT.

This clonotype was seen repeatedly, ten times or more. The rearrangement uses TRBV5-1 and TRBJ2-7, with TRBD1 as a possible D gene (5 bases). V was clipped by 4 bases and J by 4 bases, with 24 bases between them. From germline, CDR1 is SGHRS and CDR2 YFSETQ. The CDR3 is 17 residues long. The CDR3 sequence is CASSPISRQLYPYEQYV. CDR3 nucleotide sequence: TGCGCCAGCAGCCCCATATCGAGACAGCTTTACCCATACGAGCAGTACGTC.

This clonotype was observed many times. The chain links TRBV6-2 or TRBV6-3 to TRBJ2-1; perhaps TRBD2 as D (5 bases). Germline lookup yields CDR1 MNHEY and CDR2 SVGEGT. Trimming removed 5 bases from V and 9 bases from J, with 17 bases in between. The CDR3 is 14 residues long. This chain's CDR3 is CASSTGLAWAEQFF. The CDR3 DNA is TGTGCCAGCAGTACCGGACTGGCCTGGGCTGAGCAGTTCTTC.

This clonotype was counted a few times. V gene TRBV6-5 combines with J gene TRBJ1-6; D remains ambiguous. The CDR3 consists of 14 residues. V lost 2 bases and J lost 7, with 9 bases in between. The V gene's germline CDR1 is MNHEY and CDR2 SVGAGI. The CDR3 DNA reads TGTGCCAGCAGTTACAACTGGCCGAATTCACCCCTCCACTTT. Its translation is CASSYNWPNSPLHF.

The genes are TRBV19 and TRBJ2-5, with a tentative D call TRBD2 (6 bases). This CDR3 spans 15 amino acids. Looked up from germline, CDR1 is LNHDA and CDR2 is SQIVND (reference sequence). V was trimmed by 6 bases and J by 4 bases, leaving 18 bases between them. CDR3 in DNA: TGTGCCAGTAGCAGGACTATTACCGTTTCAGAGACCCAGTACTTC. Translated: CASSRTITVSETQYF.

In this sample, this clonotype turned up many times. The chain uses TRBV7-2 and TRBJ2-1, with D perhaps TRBD1 or TRBD2 (5 bases each). From germline, CDR1 is SGHTA and CDR2 FQGNSA. This CDR3 spans 17 amino acids. V was clipped by 4 bases and J by 3 bases, with 19 bases between them. CDR3: CASSSPRDANFYNEQFF. CDR3 nucleotide sequence: TGTGCCAGCAGCTCTCCCCGGGACGCCAATTTCTACAATGAGCAGTTCTTC.

This clonotype was counted only a few times. The rearrangement joins TRBV18 to TRBJ1-1; 9 bases agree with TRBD1. The CDR3 has 15 amino acids. Germline V lookup: CDR1 KGHSH, CDR2 LQKENI. Trimming at V came to 5 bases and at J to 6 bases, leaving 10 bases not matched to a gene. The CDR3 reads CASSSGTGRSSEAFF. CDR3 nucleotide sequence: TGTGCCAGCTCATCTGGGACAGGGCGTAGCTCTGAAGCTTTCTTT.

The genes are TRBV7-2 and TRBJ1-6; D unresolved. The CDR3 has 16 amino acids. V lost 4 bases, J lost 8 bases, and 18 bases lay in between. Germline V gene data show CDR1 as SGHTA and CDR2 as FQGNSA. The CDR3 region is CASSSALGPFYSPLHF. CDR3 coding DNA: TGTGCCAGCAGCTCCGCCCTCGGGCCCTTTTATTCACCCCTCCACTTT.

This clonotype was detected only a few times. This chain joins TRBV14 and TRBJ1-4; tentative D call: TRBD1 (6 bases). Trimming removed 4 bases from V and 3 bases from J, with 9 bases in between. Germline V CDR1 and CDR2: SGHDN, FVKESK. This CDR3 has 14 residues. CDR3 nucleotides: TGTGCCAGCAGCCCGGGACACCCTAATGAAAAACTGTTTTTT. Protein sequence: CASSPGHPNEKLFF. The whole variable domain, remainder taken from reference TRBV14 and TRBJ1-4, is EAGVTQFPSHSVIEKGQTVTLRCDPISGHDNLYWYRRVMGKEIKFLLHFVKESKQDESGMPNNRFLAERTGGTYSTLKVQPAELEDSGVYFCASSPGHPNEKLFFGSGTQLSVL.

The chain combines TRBV3-1 with TRBJ2-1, with D hard to call. CDR3 size: 12 residues. The V gene lost 1 base and the J gene lost 12 bases, with 10 bases spanning the gap. Germline V gene sequence: CDR1 LGHDT, CDR2 YNNKEL (reference sequence). The CDR3, as DNA: TGTGCCAGCAGCCAAGTCTTAAGTGGGCAGTTCTTC. It specifies CASSQVLSGQFF.

This clonotype has ten or more counts. The gene calls are TRBV7-9 and TRBJ2-5; 9 positions match TRBD2. This CDR3 has 15 amino acids. Looked up from germline, CDR1 is SEHNR and CDR2 is FQNEAQ (reference sequence). Germline trimming cut 4 bases from V and 6 bases from J; bases unmatched to any gene: 9. CDR3 sequence: CASSYGSSGEKTQYF. In DNA form, the CDR3 reads TGTGCCAGCAGCTACGGTTCTAGCGGGGAGAAGACCCAGTACTTC. The full variable domain, completed using reference TRBV7-9 and TRBJ2-5, is DTGVSQNPRHKITKRGQNVTFRCDPISEHNRLYWYRQTLGQGPEFLTYFQNEAQLEKSRLLSDRFSAERPKGSFSTLEIQRTEQGDSAMYLCASSYGSSGEKTQYFGPGTRLLVL.